Shown below are 29 T cell receptor beta chains from a single sample sequenced in a study of blood T cell repertoires in COVID-19 (dated by TCRdb to 2020 to 2022). Library prep was done by the immunoSEQ multiplex PCR assay. What TCRdb holds here is the immuneACCESS table cut down to in-frame rearrangements. Part of the clones is not present; checked against another copy, under half of the missing clones reflect an unresolved V gene, and the others are unexplained. This sample comprises under 70,000 clones, roughly 88% of them detected only once. Of the sample, approximately 6.8% is held by the ten largest clones. Input material: peripheral blood. The receptors were sampled from a woman in her seventies with acute or convalescent COVID-19.

J is TRBJ2-7 and V is TRBV6-6; 9 bases are a match to TRBD2. The CDR3 runs to 14 residues. V lost 4 bases and J lost 2; bases outside the gene matches: 3. The germline V gene encodes CDR1 MNHNY and CDR2 SVGAGI (reference sequence). This chain's CDR3 is CASSLAGATYEQYF. CDR3 bases: TGTGCCAGCAGTTTAGCGGGAGCAACCTACGAGCAGTACTTC.

V gene TRBV29-1 combines with J gene TRBJ2-5; D uncertain. This CDR3 is built from 10 residues. The ends were cut back, 4 bases at V and 5 bases at J, with 5 bases in the middle. CDR1 is SQVTM, CDR2 ANQGSEA, per germline. The CDR3 DNA follows: TGCAGCGTTGCCTTGGAGACCCAGTACTTC. This gives the protein CSVALETQYF.

J is TRBJ1-6 and V is TRBV2; the match to TRBD1 covers 10 bases. Germline V gives CDR1 SNHLY, CDR2 FYNNEI. There are 17 residues in the CDR3. V gave up 7 bases and J gave up 10 bases; unmatched junction bases: 16. The CDR3 loop reads CASIQLTGTGVGSPLHF. The CDR3 DNA reads as TGTGCCAGCATCCAACTTACCGGGACAGGGGTCGGATCACCCCTCCACTTT.

The rearrangement uses TRBV6-5 and TRBJ1-1; 8 nucleotides agree with TRBD1. CDR1 MNHEY and CDR2 SVGAGI come from the germline V gene. The V gene end was trimmed by 6 bases and the J gene end by 3 bases; junction bases not matched to a gene: 6. CDR3 length equals 14 residues. CDR3: CASRFRDRYTEAFF. The CDR3 nucleotides are TGTGCCAGCAGGTTTCGGGACAGGTACACTGAAGCTTTCTTT.

The chain has TRBV13 and TRBJ1-1; weak D call: TRBD1 (6 bases). This CDR3 is built from 14 residues. V lost 6 bases, J lost 5 bases, and 16 bases lay in between. CDR1 PRHDT and CDR2 FYEKMQ come from the germline V gene (reference sequence). CDR3 nucleotides: TGTGCCAGCAGATCGAATACTAGGGGGACTGAAGCTTTCTTT. As protein: CASRSNTRGTEAFF.

The chain employs TRBV18 and TRBJ1-5, with TRBD1 matching over 9 bases. This CDR3 contains 15 residues. After removal of 4 bases from V and 6 bases from J, the junction contained 7 bases not matched to a gene. CDR1 and CDR2 from the germline V gene are KGHSH and LQKENI. CDR3 region: CASSLPTGGLQPQHF. CDR3 sequence (DNA): TGTGCCAGCTCACTTCCAACAGGGGGCCTTCAGCCCCAGCATTTT.

This clone showed up just once. This sequence joins TRBV5-6 and TRBJ2-7, with TRBD2 as a possible D gene (6 bases). V lost 4 bases, J lost 4 bases, and 15 bases lay in between. Germline-derived CDR1 and CDR2 are SGHDT and YYEEEE. This CDR3 comprises 14 residues. The CDR3 protein is CASSRGGYGYEQYF. CDR3 nucleotides: TGTGCCAGCAGCCGTGGAGGGTACGGATACGAGCAGTACTTC.

This rearrangement joins TRBV28 to TRBJ2-1; 11 bases agree with TRBD2. CDR3 length: 16 residues. V dropped 0 bases and J dropped 10; count of bases not matched to a gene: 8. CDR1 and CDR2 (germline): MDHEN, SYDVKM. The CDR3 bases are TGTGCCAGCAGTTTATGGGGGACTAGCGGCGTGGGGGAGCAGTTCTTC. Protein sequence: CASSLWGTSGVGEQFF.

The V and J genes are TRBV7-2 and TRBJ1-6; 7 nucleotides line up with TRBD1. CDR3 length equals 16 residues. The junction had 10 bases not matched to a gene; V was cut back by 1 base and J by 10 bases. Per the germline V gene, CDR1 is SGHTA and CDR2 is FQGNSA. The CDR3 nucleotides are TGTGCCAGCAGCTTAGTAGGCAGGGGGAGGCGGTCACCCCTCCACTTT. The encoded protein is CASSLVGRGRRSPLHF.

V usage is TRBV2 and J usage is TRBJ2-3; a weak D match, TRBD1 (5 bases). The CDR3 runs to 14 residues. Trimming took 9 bases from V and 1 from J, leaving 14 bases between them. CDR1 SNHLY and CDR2 FYNNEI come from the germline V gene. CDR3 DNA sequence: TGTGCCAGTTCCTTTCAGGGCGGCACAGATACGCAGTATTTT. Amino acid sequence: CASSFQGGTDTQYF.

The chain employs TRBV28 and TRBJ2-7; maybe TRBD1 (5 bases). V shed 5 bases and J shed 4 bases, with 15 bases lying between them. The CDR3 spans 14 residues. From germline, CDR1 is MDHEN and CDR2 SYDVKM. CDR3 loop: CASSRSWQGYEQYF. The CDR3 nucleotides are TGTGCCAGCAGTCGTAGCTGGCAGGGTTACGAGCAGTACTTC.

The chain joins TRBV28 to TRBJ2-1; possibly TRBD1 for D (6 bases). Trimming took off 5 bases at V and 0 bases at J, with 17 bases between the two ends. This CDR3 comprises 17 residues. The V gene's germline CDR1 is MDHEN and CDR2 SYDVKM. DNA for the CDR3: TGTGCCAGCAGTCCCGACAGGTTTAGGAGCTCCTACAATGAGCAGTTCTTC. Protein: CASSPDRFRSSYNEQFF.

The chain joins TRBV7-2 to TRBJ2-1, with D perhaps matching TRBD2 (6 bases). Trimming left V 2 bases short and J 2 bases short, with 10 bases between. CDR3 length: 15 amino acids. Germline values: CDR1 SGHTA, CDR2 FQGNSA. The CDR3, as DNA: TGTGCCAGCAGCTTAACCCCTAGCGCCTACAATGAGCAGTTCTTC. Translation gives CASSLTPSAYNEQFF.

The chain joins TRBV30 to TRBJ1-6; possible D gene TRBD1, 6 bases. Trimming pared 2 bases from V and 0 bases from J, leaving 14 bases between. This CDR3 comprises 17 residues. The V gene's germline CDR1 is GTSNPN and CDR2 SVGIG (reference sequence). In DNA form, the CDR3 reads TGTGCCTGGAGTATTAGGACAGCGAGCTCCTATAATTCACCCCTCCACTTT. Amino acid sequence: CAWSIRTASSYNSPLHF. The full variable domain, completed using reference TRBV30 and TRBJ1-6, is SQTIHQWPATLVQPVGSPLSLECTVEGTSNPNLYWYRQAAGRGLQLLFYSVGIGQISSEVPQNLSASRPQDRQFILSSKKLLLSDSGFYLCAWSIRTASSYNSPLHFGNGTRLTVT.

The chain uses TRBV5-1 and TRBJ1-2; D not resolved. CDR1 and CDR2 (germline): SGHRS, YFSETQ. V lost 0 bases, J lost 0 bases, and 15 bases lay in between. CDR3 length: 17 residues. The DNA of the CDR3 is TGCGCCAGCAGCTTGGACCCCCAGGTGGCAGCTAACTATGGCTACACCTTC. Its protein is CASSLDPQVAANYGYTF. The full variable domain, in which reference TRBV5-1 and TRBJ1-2 provide the parts outside the CDR3, is KAGVTQTPRYLIKTRGQQVTLSCSPISGHRSVSWYQQTPGQGLQFLFEYFSETQRNKGNFPGRFSGRQFSNSRSEMNVSTLELGDSALYLCASSLDPQVAANYGYTFGSGTRLTVV.

This clone appeared a single time. The rearrangement joins TRBV11-2 to TRBJ1-6; TRBD1 aligns across 9 bases. Germline-derived CDR1 and CDR2 are SGHAT and FQNNGV. This CDR3 region has 15 residues. V was clipped by 2 bases and J by 7 bases; unmatched bases: 3. The CDR3, as DNA: TGTGCCAGCAGCTTAAGGGACAGGGCGAATTCACCCCTCCACTTT. Translation gives CASSLRDRANSPLHF.

The rearrangement joins TRBV13 to TRBJ1-6; D remains unclear. V was trimmed by 3 bases and J by 9 bases, leaving 9 bases between them. CDR1 and CDR2 from the germline V gene are PRHDT and FYEKMQ (reference sequence). This CDR3 is built from 13 residues. The CDR3 protein is CASSLGEGSPLHF. In nucleotides, the CDR3 is TGTGCCAGCAGCTTGGGTGAGGGTTCACCCCTCCACTTT.

The V call is TRBV11-2, the J call TRBJ1-1; tentative D call: TRBD1 (6 bases). CDR3 length: 14 residues. The V gene's germline CDR1 is SGHAT and CDR2 FQNNGV. V lost 2 bases and J lost 3, with 10 bases in between. The CDR3 protein is CASSLTGPYTEAFF. For the CDR3, the DNA is TGTGCCAGCAGCTTAACAGGGCCTTACACTGAAGCTTTCTTT.

This chain's CDR3 is CASSPPGETQYF. The CDR3 DNA is TGTGCCAGCTCTCCCCCCGGGGAGACCCAGTACTTC. V gene TRBV6-6 combines with J gene TRBJ2-5, with D hard to call. The CDR3 runs to 12 residues. Deletions cut 8 bases from V and 5 bases from J, with 12 bases between. Germline CDR1 is MNHNY and CDR2 is SVGAGI (reference sequence).

This clone was detected a few times. The chain links TRBV11-3 to TRBJ2-2; TRBD1 matches at 7 bases. Germline CDR1 SGHNT, CDR2 YENEEA. This CDR3 spans 15 amino acids. Losses at the gene ends were 5 bases for V and 4 bases for J; bases not matched to a gene: 7. The CDR3 here is CASSGLRGSTGELFF. Here the CDR3 DNA reads TGTGCCAGCAGCGGCCTCAGGGGGAGCACCGGGGAGCTGTTTTTT.

The CDR3 coding sequence is TGCGCCAGCAGCTCCCAGAACACTGAAGCTTTCTTT. It codes for CASSSQNTEAFF. The chain links TRBV5-1 to TRBJ1-1; no definite D call. This CDR3 is built from 12 residues. Germline loops: CDR1 SGHRS, CDR2 YFSETQ. V was pared by 3 bases and J by 1 base, with 4 bases between.

The J gene is TRBJ1-5, the V gene TRBV3-1 (or the pseudogene TRBV3-2), with D possibly being TRBD1 (5 bases). The V end was cut by 7 bases, the J end by 4 bases, with 14 bases between. The germline V gene has CDR1 LGHDT and CDR2 YNNKEL (reference sequence). CDR3 size: 14 residues. The DNA of the CDR3 is TGTGCCAGCACGCTCAGGGTATGGAATCAGCCCCAGCATTTT. Its protein product is CASTLRVWNQPQHF.

V gene TRBV10-3 combines with J gene TRBJ1-5, with TRBD1 identical over 7 bases. CDR1 ENHRY and CDR2 SYGVKD come from the germline V gene. V shed 10 bases, J shed 0 bases, and the junction held 6 bases outside the gene matches. This CDR3 has 14 residues. CDR3 coding DNA: TGTGCCACCAGGGACAGCTATAGCAATCAGCCCCAGCATTTT. Encoded protein: CATRDSYSNQPQHF.

This clone was detected only a few times. V and J are TRBV7-3 and TRBJ1-2; D unresolved. Germline loops: CDR1 SGHTA, CDR2 FQGTGA. CDR3 length: 14 residues. Trimming left V 1 base short and J 8 bases short, with 14 bases between. In DNA, the CDR3 is TGTGCCAGCAGCTTAAGTGGAGGGTTGCACGGCTACACCTTC. Translation gives CASSLSGGLHGYTF.

The V gene is TRBV19, the J gene TRBJ2-1; 9 bases align to TRBD1. The germline V gene encodes CDR1 LNHDA and CDR2 SQIVND (reference sequence). V was pared by 8 bases and J by 7 bases, with 12 bases of the junction left unmatched. The CDR3 loop spans 15 amino acids. CDR3 in DNA: TGTGCCAGTTCTACGGACAGGGGTCGAGCAAATGAGCAGTTCTTC. As protein: CASSTDRGRANEQFF.

DNA for the CDR3: TGTGCCAGCAGCTCACAGGGGCGAGAAGAGACCCAGTACTTC. It translates to CASSSQGREETQYF. The chain couples TRBV5-5 to TRBJ2-5; 7 positions match TRBD1. The CDR3 length is 14 residues. Germline CDR1 is SGHKS and CDR2 is YYEKEE (reference sequence). V trimming: 3 bases; J trimming: 3 bases; junction bases outside the gene matches: 5.

Details on this clone: A read error may produce the germline difference seen at one junction end. The gene calls are TRBV7-7 and TRBJ2-7; D is unclear. Germline CDR1 reads SSHAT; CDR2 reads FNYEAQ (reference sequence). The CDR3 length is 14 residues. CDR3 amino acids: CASSSDPDICEQYF. CDR3 DNA: TGTGCTAGCAGCTCCGACCCAGACATCTGCGAGCAGTACTTC.

CDR3 DNA sequence: TGTGCCTGGAGTGTGGGGACAGGGGGTTGGCTAAACGAGCAGTACTTC. It yields the protein CAWSVGTGGWLNEQYF. The chain links TRBV30 to TRBJ2-7, with 11 bases fitting TRBD1. Per the germline V gene, CDR1 is GTSNPN and CDR2 is SVGIG (reference sequence). Germline trimming cut 0 bases from V and 5 bases from J; bases unmatched to any gene: 9. This CDR3 contains 16 residues.

The chain carries TRBV2 and TRBJ1-4, with 9 positions matching TRBD1. Trimming cost V 6 bases and J 8 bases; bases outside gene matches: 7. The CDR3 is 14 residues long. The germline CDR1 and CDR2 sequences are SNHLY and FYNNEI. The CDR3 reads CASRPPGQGEKLFF. The CDR3 nucleotides read TGTGCCAGCAGGCCCCCGGGACAGGGCGAAAAACTGTTTTTT.